This TCR beta chain was sequenced during a study of CD8 T cell repertoires and HIV-1 epitope variants. Study-level information: Controls were a CMV, EBV and flu peptide pool, Ebola AY9 negative control, and no-peptide well. Separate from the cultures, 1M uncultured T cells served as baseline.

Clones were read by immunoSEQ multiplex PCR, and TCRdb kept only the in-frame ones, dropping some. The sample holds some 87,000 clones, around 75% seen once. The CDR3 is 17 amino acids. CDR1 and CDR2 (germline): MGHRA, YSYEKL. Trimming at V came to 0 bases and at J to 3 bases, leaving 7 bases not matched to a gene. Study outcomes and limitations: Most of the nine antigen-specific clonotypes appeared cross-reactive to autologous or escape variants.

This clone is categorized as medium-sized (0.01 to 0.1%). Its antigen is as yet unknown. The chain recombines TRBV4-1 with TRBJ1-2; TRBD1 agrees at 10 bases. The source of this sequence is a male donor with HIV. Input material: uncultured baseline CD8+ T cells from peripheral blood mononuclear cells (PBMCs). The CDR3 region has the DNA TGCGCCAGCAGCCAAGATCGACAGGGGGCTCAGGACTATGGCTACACCTTC. Translation gives CASSQDRQGAQDYGYTF.